This T cell receptor (beta chain) derives from a study of identical twins. Template switching, a step in the protocol, added a universal primer site, and cDNA carried unique molecular identifiers. TCRdb analysed the 5' RACE reads with MiXCR anew, one entry per CDR3 protein. Among under 350,000 distinct CDR3 sequences, roughly 10% were seen once, and the ten largest hold approximately 6.6%. This clonotype showed up many times. The target antigen is unknown. Study-level results: Invariant T cells like MAIT and iNKT could partly confound the zero-insertion analyses. Rather than following the same donors, the conclusions depended on cross-sectional statistical analysis.

V dropped 7 bases and J dropped 3 bases, with 9 bases sitting between them. This CDR3 has 12 residues. Germline V gene data show CDR1 as SEHNR and CDR2 as FQNEAQ (reference sequence). This same sample was also taken into another study, of yellow fever vaccine responses in identical twins.

The V and J genes are TRBV7-9 and TRBJ2-5, with D possibly matching TRBD1 (5 bases). This sequence was found in a woman aged 18-29 years in good health. Sequencing was performed on CD8+ T cells sorted from blood. The CDR3 DNA follows: TGTGCCAGCACAGGACAAGAAGAGACCCAGTACTTC. It translates to CASTGQEETQYF.